The 12 T cell receptor beta chains below all came from one sample that was sequenced in a study of CD8+CD57+ T cells in acquired aplastic anemia. Genomic DNA served as template for TCR beta VDJ and CDR3 profiling. TCRdb independently ran MiXCR on the reads; one entry per CDR3 protein. The table records about 260,000 distinct CDR3 sequences, 65% to 90% of them present only once. Sequencing was done on patients that had shown CD8+CD57+ cell expansion by flow cytometry. Material for sequencing was sorted CD4+, CD8+, or CD8+CD57+ T cells (not recorded which) from PBMCs. All receptors derive from a human donor with aplastic anemia.

The V and J genes are TRBV7-8 and TRBJ2-3, with D unresolved. Trimming pared 3 bases from V and 15 bases from J, leaving 22 bases between. The CDR3 has 14 amino acids. The germline V gene encodes CDR1 SGHVS and CDR2 FQNEAQ. CDR3 sequence reads: CASSFEAGRTAHYF. The CDR3 DNA reads TGTGCCAGCAGCTTTGAGGCAGGCCGCACAGCCCATTATTTT.

This clonotype was counted a single time. Likely a read error: the CDR3 ends without its conserved phenylalanine or tryptophan. It is unclear where the CDR3 begins or ends on the DNA, so no DNA is shown, and the CDR3 is as TCRdb lists it. The CDR3 loop is CASRLAGAHDTHY. The rearrangement joins TRBV7-8 to TRBJ2-3. Germline-derived CDR1 and CDR2 are SGHVS and FQNEAQ. Counting both end residues, the CDR3 totals 13 amino acids.

V and J are TRBV5-4 and TRBJ2-2, with D perhaps TRBD1 or TRBD2 (6 bases each). V shed 2 bases and J shed 6 bases, with 14 bases lying between them. This CDR3 has 15 residues. Germline assignment: CDR1 SGHNT and CDR2 YYREEE (reference sequence). CDR3 sequence reads: CASSFTRGAPGELFF. CDR3 sequence (DNA): TGTGCCAGCAGCTTTACGAGGGGGGCACCCGGGGAGCTGTTTTTT.

As regards this clonotype: A read error is possible here, since a much larger clone lies one base away. The V and J genes are TRBV6-5 and TRBJ1-3; D ambiguous. The CDR3 extends over 15 amino acids. Per germline, CDR1 MNHEY and CDR2 SVGAGI. V was trimmed by 6 bases and J by 0 bases, leaving 12 bases between them. The CDR3 DNA sequence: TGTGCCAGCAGCCTCTTGGTGCGCTCTGGAAACACCATATATTTT. Amino acids: CASSLLVRSGNTIYF.

In regard to this clonotype: The junction shows a germline mismatch at one end, possibly a read error. This rearrangement joins TRBV24-1 to TRBJ2-5, with 9 positions matching TRBD1. Germline CDR1 is KGHDR and CDR2 is SFDVKD. The CDR3 contains 16 residues. CDR3 in DNA: TGTGCCACCAGTGATCTCCCGGGACAGGGTAGAGAGACCCGGTACTTC. This translates into CATSDLPGQGRETRYF.

Only a few counts were recorded for this clonotype. This chain uses TRBV24-1 with TRBJ2-3; D not certain. In germline, CDR1 is KGHDR, CDR2 SFDVKD. Deletions cut 3 bases from V and 4 bases from J, with 7 bases between. This CDR3 spans 13 amino acids. CDR3 sequence (DNA): TGTGCCACCAGTGATAACACACCAGATACGCAGTATTTT. Translated: CATSDNTPDTQYF.

CDR3 coding DNA: TGTGCCAGCAGCTTGGACAGTTGGAATCAGCCCCAGCATTTT. Amino acid sequence: CASSLDSWNQPQHF. J is TRBJ1-5 and V is TRBV7-8; D might be TRBD1 (6 bases). CDR1 and CDR2 from the germline V gene are SGHVS and FQNEAQ. The V gene lost 3 bases and the J gene lost 4 bases, with 10 bases spanning the gap. The CDR3 contains 14 residues.

This rearrangement joins TRBV19 to TRBJ2-7; D is unresolved. V was cut by 5 bases and J by 3 bases, with 14 bases left in between. Germline V gene sequence: CDR1 LNHDA, CDR2 SQIVND (reference sequence). This CDR3 is 14 amino acids long. The CDR3 bases are TGTGCCAGTAGTGAGTTTAGCTCGGGCTACGAGCAGTACTTC. This encodes CASSEFSSGYEQYF.

About this clonotype itself: Likely a read error: the CDR3 ends without its conserved phenylalanine or tryptophan. It is unclear where the CDR3 begins or ends on the DNA, so no DNA is shown, and the CDR3 is as TCRdb lists it. V and J are TRBV7-3 and TRBJ1-4; the table assigns TRBD1, which was not confirmed against the DNA. The CDR3 region is 12 residues in length, termini included. Germline V gene lookup returns CDR1 SGHTA and CDR2 FQGTGA. CDR3 sequence: CASGLGGGGYNS.

This CDR3 reads CASSLDLTGRAETQYF. The CDR3 region has the DNA TGTGCCAGCAGCTTAGATCTGACAGGGAGGGCAGAGACCCAGTACTTC. This sequence joins TRBV11-3 and TRBJ2-5; tentatively, D is TRBD1 or TRBD2 (7 bases each). The CDR3 has 16 residues. Germline CDR1 is SGHNT and CDR2 is YENEEA. V shed 0 bases and J shed 4 bases, with 15 bases lying between them.

To note about this clonotype: A much larger clone sits a single nucleotide away, making a read error possible. The gene calls are TRBV5-6 and TRBJ2-5; a possible D gene is TRBD2 (7 bases). Germline loops: CDR1 SGHDT, CDR2 YYEEEE. CDR3 size: 15 residues. V was shortened by 2 bases and J by 4 bases, with 15 bases between the two germline ends. The CDR3 DNA reads TGTGCCAGCAGCTTTGGGGGGGCTTGGGGAGAGACCCAGTACTTC. Translating gives CASSFGGAWGETQYF.

Concerning this clonotype: An end of the junction does not agree with germline; a read error may underlie this. V gene TRBV7-6 combines with J gene TRBJ2-7; D call uncertain. Germline V CDR1 and CDR2: SGHVS, FNYEAQ. The CDR3 is 14 amino acids. The CDR3 loop is CASNLGRGPYGQYF. The CDR3 DNA sequence: TGTGCCAGCAACCTGGGCAGAGGCCCCTACGGGCAGTACTTC.